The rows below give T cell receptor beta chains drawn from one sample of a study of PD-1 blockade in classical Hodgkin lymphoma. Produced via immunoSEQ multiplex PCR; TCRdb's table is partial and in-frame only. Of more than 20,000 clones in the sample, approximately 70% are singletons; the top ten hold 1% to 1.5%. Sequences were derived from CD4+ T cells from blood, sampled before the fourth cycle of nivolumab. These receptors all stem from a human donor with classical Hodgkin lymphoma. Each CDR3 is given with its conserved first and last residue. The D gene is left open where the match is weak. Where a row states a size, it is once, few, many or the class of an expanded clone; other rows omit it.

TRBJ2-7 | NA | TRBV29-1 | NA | TGCAGCGTTGTTGCCCAGGCCCCCACCAACAGGGGGGGATCCGAGCAGTACTTC | CSVVAQAPTNRGGSEQYF
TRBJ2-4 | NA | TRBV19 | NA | TGTGCCAGGAGCCGACTTAGCAAAAACATTCAGTACTTC | CARSRLSKNIQYF
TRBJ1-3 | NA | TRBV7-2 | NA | TGTGCCAGCAGCTTTATGGATAGTGGGACCATATATTTT | CASSFMDSGTIYF
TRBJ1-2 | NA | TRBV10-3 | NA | TGTGCCATCAGTGGGACTGCGTCCGGCTATGGCTACACCTTC | CAISGTASGYGYTF
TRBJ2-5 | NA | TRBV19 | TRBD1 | TGTGCCAGTAGTACCCTCCCAGGGGGCCGGCAAGAGACCCAGTACTTC | CASSTLPGGRQETQYF
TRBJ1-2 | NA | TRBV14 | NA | TGTGCCAGTTCGACAACTAACTATGGCTACACCTTC | CASSTTNYGYTF
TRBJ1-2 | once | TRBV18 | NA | TGTGCCAGCTCACCTCAGGGGAACTATGGCTACACCTTC | CASSPQGNYGYTF
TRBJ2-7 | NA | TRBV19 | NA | TGTGCCAGTAGTATACGAAGGGGCCAATACGAGCAGTACTTC | CASSIRRGQYEQYF
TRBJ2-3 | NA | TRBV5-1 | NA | TGCGCCAGCAGCTTGGAGACAGGGATGGAGGGGACTAGCACAGATACGCAGTATTTT | CASSLETGMEGTSTDTQYF
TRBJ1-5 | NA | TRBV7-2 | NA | TGTGCCAGCAGCTTGGTGGGGGATAGCAATCAGCCCCAGCATTTT | CASSLVGDSNQPQHF
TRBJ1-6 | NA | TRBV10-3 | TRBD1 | TGTGCCAACTCCGGACAGGGTGATTCACCCCTCCACTTT | CANSGQGDSPLHF
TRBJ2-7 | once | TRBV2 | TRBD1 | TGTGCCAGCAGGCGACAGGGCACTAGCTCCTACGAGCAGTACTTC | CASRRQGTSSYEQYF
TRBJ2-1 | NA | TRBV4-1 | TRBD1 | TGCGCCAGCAGCCAACTGGACAGGGTACCGTACAATGAGCAGTTCTTC | CASSQLDRVPYNEQFF
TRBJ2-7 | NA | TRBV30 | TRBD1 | TGTGCCTGGAGCCGGGGACAGGGACTGTACGAGCAGTACTTC | CAWSRGQGLYEQYF
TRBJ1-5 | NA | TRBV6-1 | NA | TGTGCCAGCAGTGAAGCGTCGGGGTACCAAAATCAGCCCCAGCATTTT | CASSEASGYQNQPQHF
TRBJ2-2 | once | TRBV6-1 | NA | TGTGCCAGCAGCCAGGGGAACACCGGGGAGCTGTTTTTT | CASSQGNTGELFF
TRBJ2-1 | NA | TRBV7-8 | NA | TGTGCCAGCAGCCTTATGTCGGGGGTGGATGAGCAGTTCTTC | CASSLMSGVDEQFF
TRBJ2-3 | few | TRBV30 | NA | TGTGCCTGGAGAAGGACGGGCCCAGATACGCAGTATTTT | CAWRRTGPDTQYF
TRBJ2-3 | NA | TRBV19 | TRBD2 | TGTGCCAGTAGCCCCGGGACTAGCGGAAGCACAGATACGCAGTATTTT | CASSPGTSGSTDTQYF
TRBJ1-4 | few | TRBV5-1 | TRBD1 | TGCGCCAGCAGCCAGGACAGGGGAAACCCAGAGGCTAATGAAAAACTGTTTTTT | CASSQDRGNPEANEKLFF
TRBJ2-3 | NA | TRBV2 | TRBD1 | TGTGCCAGTAAACGGACAGGGGGCACGGATACGCAGTATTTT | CASKRTGGTDTQYF
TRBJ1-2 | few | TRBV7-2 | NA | TGTGCCAGCAGCCTGCGGGGGGGCGGCTACACCTTC | CASSLRGGGYTF
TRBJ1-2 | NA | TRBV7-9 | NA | TGTGCCAGCAGCTTGGGGTGGGGGAACTATGGCTACACCTTC | CASSLGWGNYGYTF
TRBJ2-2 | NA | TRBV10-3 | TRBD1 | TGTGCCATCAAAAGGGACAGGGAATTCACCGGGGAGCTGTTTTTT | CAIKRDREFTGELFF
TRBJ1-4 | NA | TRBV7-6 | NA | TGTGCCAGCAGCCTATCGGGCGAAGAAAAACTGTTTTTT | CASSLSGEEKLFF
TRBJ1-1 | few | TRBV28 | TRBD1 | TGTGCCAGCAGTTCGGGACAGAGAAACACTGAAGCTTTCTTT | CASSSGQRNTEAFF
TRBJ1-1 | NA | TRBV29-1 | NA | TGCAGCGTTAAGAACACTGAAGCTTTCTTT | CSVKNTEAFF
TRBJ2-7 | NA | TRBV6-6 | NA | TGTGCCAGCAGTTACTCCGGACAGCCTCCCTACGAGCAGTACTTC | CASSYSGQPPYEQYF